This is a list of T cell receptor beta chains from one sample in a study of T cell responses to AZD1222 COVID-19 vaccine. Produced via immunoSEQ multiplex PCR; TCRdb's table is partial and in-frame only. The top ten clones hold approximately 5.7% of a sample with some 140,000 clones, 85% to 90% of them seen once. The input for sequencing was peripheral blood, taken on day 0 of AZD1222 vaccination. These receptor sequences come from an adult in good health. The CDR3 runs from the conserved cysteine through the conserved F or W. The D gene is left open where the match is weak. Clone size is stated in some rows and not others, as once, few, many or a class when expanded.

TGTGCCAGTAGTATTAAGGGGGTGGGTGAGCAGTTCTTC,CASSIKGVGEQFF,TRBV19,TRBJ2-1,-,-
TGTGCCAGCAGTTCGACAGGGAATTCACCCCTCCACTTT,CASSSTGNSPLHF,TRBV27,TRBJ1-6,-,TRBD1
TGTGCCAGCAGTTTAGGGACTAGCGGGAGGAACGAGCAGTACTTC,CASSLGTSGRNEQYF,TRBV27,TRBJ2-7,-,TRBD2
TGTGCCAGCAGCTCCCTACAGAGGACCGAAGCTTTCTTT,CASSSLQRTEAFF,TRBV11-2,TRBJ1-1,-,-
TGTGCCAGCAGCGCACCCGGGACTAGCGGGATAAATGAGCAGTTCTTC,CASSAPGTSGINEQFF,TRBV9,TRBJ2-1,-,TRBD2
TGTGCCAGCAGCGTATCGGGACTCCAAGAGACCCAGTACTTC,CASSVSGLQETQYF,TRBV9,TRBJ2-5,once,-
TGTGCCAGTAGTTGGGATGGGAGTGGTTACGAGCAGTACTTC,CASSWDGSGYEQYF,TRBV19,TRBJ2-7,-,-
TGTGCCAGCAGCCCCGACGGCTACGAGCAGTACTTC,CASSPDGYEQYF,TRBV7-8,TRBJ2-7,-,-
TGCGCCAGCAGCTCAAGACAGGGGGCCTACGAGCAGTACTTC,CASSSRQGAYEQYF,TRBV5-1,TRBJ2-7,-,TRBD1
TGTGCCAGCAGTCGTCAGGGACAGTACGAGCAGTACTTC,CASSRQGQYEQYF,TRBV27,TRBJ2-7,-,TRBD1
TGTGCCAGCAGTCCTGTTGACTCTTCAACTAATGAAAAACTGTTTTTT,CASSPVDSSTNEKLFF,TRBV28,TRBJ1-4,-,-
TGTGCCGGGGGGGTTGCTGGGGCCAACGTCCTGACTTTC,CAGGVAGANVLTF,TRBV30,TRBJ2-6,-,TRBD2
TGTGCCAGTAGTGAGACGGCGAATGAAAAACTGTTTTTT,CASSETANEKLFF,TRBV19,TRBJ1-4,-,-
TGTGCCAGCCTAAAGGGAGGGAGCTACGAGCAGTACTTC,CASLKGGSYEQYF,TRBV2,TRBJ2-7,few,TRBD2
TGTGCCAGCAAAGTCGGGGGGACGCTTAAAAATCAGCCCCAGCATTTT,CASKVGGTLKNQPQHF,TRBV27,TRBJ1-5,-,-
TGTGCCAGCACCGAGAACGGGGAGCTGTTTTTT,CASTENGELFF,TRBV6-6,TRBJ2-2,-,-
TGCGCCAGCAGCGAAGGGTCCAGGAACACTGAAGCTTTCTTT,CASSEGSRNTEAFF,TRBV4-3,TRBJ1-1,-,-
TGTGCCACCAGTGACCCGACAGGTCCCCTAGATGAGCAGTTCTTC,CATSDPTGPLDEQFF,TRBV24-1,TRBJ2-1,-,-
TGCGCCAGCAGCTCGGCGGGGGGTCCGTACGAGCAGTACTTC,CASSSAGGPYEQYF,TRBV5-1,TRBJ2-7,-,TRBD2
TGTGCCTGGAGTTATAGAGCCGGGGAGCTGTTTTTT,CAWSYRAGELFF,TRBV30,TRBJ2-2,-,-
TGCGCCAGCAGCCTGACAGGGACTGAGCAGTTCTTC,CASSLTGTEQFF,TRBV5-1,TRBJ2-1,few,TRBD1
TGTGCCAGCAGCTTAGACTCTGGAAACACCATATATTTT,CASSLDSGNTIYF,TRBV5-4,TRBJ1-3,-,-
TGTGCCAGCAGCGAGGGCGGAACCTACTATGGCTACACCTTC,CASSEGGTYYGYTF,TRBV28,TRBJ1-2,once,-
TGTGCCAGCAGCTATTCCATTGGGGGGGCTGGTAGCAATCAGCCCCAGCATTTT,CASSYSIGGAGSNQPQHF,TRBV5-4,TRBJ1-5,-,-
TGTGCCTGGAGTACCCCGGGACGGCTCCGGCCCCAGCATTTT,CAWSTPGRLRPQHF,TRBV30,TRBJ1-5,-,-
TGTGCCAGCAGACGAGGACAGGGGGACACTGAAGCTTTCTTT,CASRRGQGDTEAFF,TRBV6-5,TRBJ1-1,-,TRBD1
TGTGCCAGCAGCAACCGAAACACCGGGGAGCTGTTTTTT,CASSNRNTGELFF,TRBV7-2,TRBJ2-2,few,-
TGTGCCAGTAGTATCACTGACAACTCCTACGAGCAGTACTTC,CASSITDNSYEQYF,TRBV19,TRBJ2-7,-,-
TGTGCCAGCAACGAAGGAGGGCAGGGAAACACTGAAGCTTTCTTT,CASNEGGQGNTEAFF,TRBV9,TRBJ1-1,-,-
TGTGCCTGGAAGGTCGTAGCTGAAGCTTTCTTT,CAWKVVAEAFF,TRBV30,TRBJ1-1,-,-
TGTGCCTGGATCGGGACAGGCTATGGCTACACCTTC,CAWIGTGYGYTF,TRBV30,TRBJ1-2,few,TRBD1
TGTGCCAGTAGAATCGGCCGACAGGACATTGATGGCTACACCTTC,CASRIGRQDIDGYTF,TRBV19,TRBJ1-2,-,-
TGCGCCAGCAGCCAAGTTTCAACAAGAGGTGAAAAACTGTTTTTT,CASSQVSTRGEKLFF,TRBV4-3,TRBJ1-4,-,-
TGTGCCAGCAGGCCTTTATTCCCTAGGACAGATACGCAGTATTTT,CASRPLFPRTDTQYF,TRBV2,TRBJ2-3,-,-
TGTGCCAGCAGCCCGGGTGGAAGCGGGACATTCTACGAGCAGTACTTC,CASSPGGSGTFYEQYF,TRBV9,TRBJ2-7,once,-
TGTGCCCTCGAAAGCGGAGATAGCACAGATACGCAGTATTTT,CALESGDSTDTQYF,TRBV10-3,TRBJ2-3,-,-
TGTGCCAGCAGCCCTGGCCGAGCGGAGACCCAGTACTTC,CASSPGRAETQYF,TRBV11-3,TRBJ2-5,-,-
TGCGCCAGCAGCCAAGGTCCCAGCTTCGAGACCCAGTACTTC,CASSQGPSFETQYF,TRBV4-1,TRBJ2-5,-,-
TGCAGTGCTAGTAGGCCACGCAACTCTGGAAACACCATATATTTT,CSASRPRNSGNTIYF,TRBV20-1,TRBJ1-3,-,-
TGTGCCAGCAGCCCCGCGGAACCGAGCAATCAGCCCCAGCATTTT,CASSPAEPSNQPQHF,TRBV6-5,TRBJ1-5,-,-
TGTGCCAGCAGCTTGGGAAGGGGGGTTGGCACAGATACGCAGTATTTT,CASSLGRGVGTDTQYF,TRBV5-4,TRBJ2-3,-,-
TGTGCCAGCACTCTGAACTTGGGTACGCAGTATTTT,CASTLNLGTQYF,TRBV12-3/TRBV12-4,TRBJ2-3,-,-
TGCGCCAGCAGCTTGTCACTTGGCGGGGAGTACGAGCAGTACTTC,CASSLSLGGEYEQYF,TRBV4-3,TRBJ2-7,-,-
TGCGCCAGCAGCTCGGATAGCGGGACAGATACGCAGTATTTT,CASSSDSGTDTQYF,TRBV5-1,TRBJ2-3,-,TRBD2
TGTGCCTGCCAAAAGGACAGCTTGTACACTGAAGCTTTCTTT,CACQKDSLYTEAFF,TRBV30,TRBJ1-1,-,-